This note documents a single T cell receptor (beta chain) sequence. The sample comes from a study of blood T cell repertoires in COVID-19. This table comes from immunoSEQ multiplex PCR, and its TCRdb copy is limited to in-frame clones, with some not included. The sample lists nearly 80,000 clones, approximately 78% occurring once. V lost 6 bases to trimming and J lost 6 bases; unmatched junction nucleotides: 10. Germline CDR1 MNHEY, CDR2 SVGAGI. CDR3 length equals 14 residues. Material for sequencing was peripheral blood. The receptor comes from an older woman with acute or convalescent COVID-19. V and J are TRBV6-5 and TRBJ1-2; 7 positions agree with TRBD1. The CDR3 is CASRPPGRGDGYTF. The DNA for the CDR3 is TGTGCCAGCAGACCTCCCGGCAGGGGGGATGGCTACACCTTC.